This TCR beta chain was retrieved from a study of T cell repertoires in ileal Crohn's disease. Note on this clone: Its antigen is unidentified.

The CDR3 covers 15 residues. Trimming shortened V by 5 bases and J by 4 bases, and 17 bases separated the two germline ends. Germline CDR1 SGHVS, CDR2 FNYEAQ. Sequencing used immunoSEQ multiplex PCR; TCRdb keeps in-frame clones, though not all of them. Of about 3,800 clones in the sample, approximately 80% were seen once. Findings and limits, study-wide: Sorted CD8 T cells held more high-frequency clones than CD4.

The V and J genes are TRBV7-6 and TRBJ2-5, with D perhaps TRBD1 (5 bases). The specimen was ileal tissue. The clonotype originates from an adult with Crohn's disease. DNA of the CDR3: TGTGCCAGCAGCCGCGGAGCCAGGGCTGCAGAGACCCAGTACTTC. It specifies CASSRGARAAETQYF.